A single sample gave rise to the 9 T cell receptor beta chains below, sequenced in a study of cytomegalovirus exposure and HLA in healthy donors. Use of 60 Vbeta and 13 Jbeta primers characterized the PCR. TCRdb's table, derived via immunoSEQ multiplex PCR, lists solely in-frame clones and lacks some. Found here are approximately 180,000 clones, around 74% of them singletons; the top ten hold approximately 2.9%. Specimen: PBMCs. These receptors all stem from a male donor in good health and CMV-seronegative.

The gene calls are TRBV19 and TRBJ1-1; D is undetermined. The CDR3 runs to 15 residues. Germline CDR1 LNHDA, CDR2 SQIVND (reference sequence). V dropped 1 base and J dropped 5 bases, with 14 bases sitting between them. CDR3 DNA sequence: TGTGCCAGTAGTATAGGAAACGGCCCGGGGACTGAAGCTTTCTTT. It encodes CASSIGNGPGTEAFF.

The chain is built from TRBV30 and TRBJ2-3; D not resolved. Germline loops: CDR1 GTSNPN, CDR2 SVGIG (reference sequence). Trimming removed 4 bases from V and 2 bases from J, with 10 bases in between. The CDR3 has 13 residues. In DNA form, the CDR3 reads TGTGCCTGGATGGGCAAGAACACAGATACGCAGTATTTT. Translated: CAWMGKNTDTQYF.

V and J are TRBV4-1 and TRBJ2-3, with D possibly TRBD2 on 7 matching bases. Germline V gene lookup returns CDR1 MGHRA and CDR2 YSYEKL. Deletions cut 1 base from V and 10 bases from J, with 24 bases between. The CDR3 runs to 17 residues. CDR3 coding DNA: TGCGCCAGCAGCCAAGCCCCCATCGGGGGGCGCATCACCGCGCAGTATTTT. Its translation is CASSQAPIGGRITAQYF.

The V call is TRBV28, the J call TRBJ1-2; perhaps TRBD1 as D (6 bases). The CDR3 has 12 amino acids. Trimming pared 7 bases from V and 4 bases from J, leaving 10 bases between. CDR1 MDHEN and CDR2 SYDVKM come from the germline V gene. The DNA for the CDR3 is TGTGCCAGCAAAGACAGGATCTATGGCTACACCTTC. Protein: CASKDRIYGYTF.

This clone came up once. The chain links TRBV5-1 to TRBJ2-1; TRBD2 aligns across 8 bases. The CDR3 loop spans 15 amino acids. Germline V gene data show CDR1 as SGHRS and CDR2 as YFSETQ. The V and J ends lost 0 bases and 8 bases, in that order; junction bases with no gene match: 7. CDR3 sequence: CASSLVSGRGDEQFF. The DNA for the CDR3 is TGCGCCAGCAGCTTGGTAAGCGGGAGAGGGGATGAGCAGTTCTTC. Using reference TRBV5-1 and TRBJ2-1 for the parts outside the CDR3, the full variable domain is KAGVTQTPRYLIKTRGQQVTLSCSPISGHRSVSWYQQTPGQGLQFLFEYFSETQRNKGNFPGRFSGRQFSNSRSEMNVSTLELGDSALYLCASSLVSGRGDEQFFGPGTRLTVL.

This rearrangement joins TRBV23-1 to TRBJ2-7, with D possibly matching TRBD2 (7 bases). TRBV23-1 belongs to the ORF category, with a function that is uncertain. The CDR3 length is 15 residues. The V gene lost 7 bases and the J gene lost 1 base, with 17 bases spanning the gap. Here the CDR3 DNA reads TGCGCCAGCACAAGGGGGGGACAACTGTCCTACGAGCAGTACTTC. Amino acids: CASTRGGQLSYEQYF.

This chain links TRBV6-6 with TRBJ1-4; D is undetermined. Trimming stripped 5 bases from V and 0 bases from J, with 7 bases between. Per the germline V gene, CDR1 is MNHNY and CDR2 is SVGAGI (reference sequence). This CDR3 has 14 amino acids. DNA of the CDR3: TGTGCCAGCAGTATTATTGCAACTAATGAAAAACTGTTTTTT. This gives the protein CASSIIATNEKLFF.

CDR3 protein: CASSLRGGPNSPLHF. CDR3 coding DNA: TGTGCCAGCAGCTTGAGAGGGGGCCCGAATTCACCCCTCCACTTT. This sequence joins TRBV5-6 and TRBJ1-6; 7 positions match TRBD1. Germline trimming cut 1 base from V and 7 bases from J; bases unmatched to any gene: 5. Germline V gene lookup returns CDR1 SGHDT and CDR2 YYEEEE. The CDR3 loop spans 15 amino acids.

The chain uses TRBV7-3 and TRBJ2-3; D is perhaps TRBD1 (5 bases). The germline V and J ends were trimmed by 8 bases and 2 bases, with 11 bases remaining between them. The CDR3 spans 13 residues. Germline V gene lookup returns CDR1 SGHTA and CDR2 FQGTGA. Here the CDR3 DNA reads TGTGCCAGCGGACATGCTCACACAGATACGCAGTATTTT. It specifies CASGHAHTDTQYF.